This is a list of T cell receptor beta chains from one sample in a study of vaccination effects on CD4 cells after COVID-19. The antigens of these receptors remain unknown. Repertoires were generated with immunoSEQ multiplex PCR, while TCRdb's copy carries only in-frame clones and drops some. The table records more than 35,000 clones, about 68% of them present only once. Sample: CD4+ T cells from PBMCs cultured with a peptide pool, taken before COVID-19 vaccination. These receptors all stem from a human donor who had a prior SARS-CoV-2 infection. Each CDR3 is given with its conserved first and last residue. The D gene is left open where the match is weak. Part of the rows lack a size; the others show once, few, many or a class for expanded clones.

-	once	TRBJ2-6	TRBV7-2	TGTGCCAGCAGCTTATCGGTTGGGACCCCTTCTGGGGCCAACGTCCTGACTTTC	CASSLSVGTPSGANVLTF
-	-	TRBJ2-1	TRBV7-5	TGTGCCAGAAGCGGAGGTCCCCGGGAGGGAAACAATGAGCAGTTCTTC	CARSGGPREGNNEQFF
-	-	TRBJ2-7	TRBV10-3	TGTGCCACTAAGGAACTCCCCGAGGGCGAGCAGTACTTC	CATKELPEGEQYF
-	-	TRBJ1-2	TRBV15	TGTGCCACCAGCAGAGCGATGGAGGGGGATAATCGCGGCTACACCTTC	CATSRAMEGDNRGYTF
-	-	TRBJ2-3	TRBV18	TGTGCCAGCTCACCAACGACAGGCGGGACAGATACGCAGTATTTT	CASSPTTGGTDTQYF
-	-	TRBJ1-2	TRBV7-2	TGTGCCAGCAGCTTAGGGACCTCCCGGAGGCGAGGCTACACCTTC	CASSLGTSRRRGYTF
-	-	TRBJ2-7	TRBV5-6	TGTGCCAGCAGCTTACCGATAAGGGGGGGCCGCGAGCAGTACTTC	CASSLPIRGGREQYF
TRBD1	once	TRBJ2-7	TRBV3-1/TRBV3-2	TGTGCCAGCAGCCTTGGACAGGTGACCTACGAGCAGTACTTC	CASSLGQVTYEQYF
-	-	TRBJ2-1	TRBV15	TGTGCCACCAGCAGTCCAGCCAGGGGGAGGCACAATGAGCAGTTCTTC	CATSSPARGRHNEQFF
TRBD1	few	TRBJ1-1	TRBV7-8	TGTGCCAGCAGCCCCTGGCTGGACAGGGAAACTGAAGCTTTCTTT	CASSPWLDRETEAFF
TRBD1	-	TRBJ2-3	TRBV19	TGTGCCAGTAGTAAGGACAGGGCCACAGATACGCAGTATTTT	CASSKDRATDTQYF
-	few	TRBJ1-3	TRBV12-5	TGTGCTAGTGGTTTTAACGTAGACACCATATATTTT	CASGFNVDTIYF
-	-	TRBJ1-2	TRBV3-1/TRBV3-2	TGTGCCAGCAGCAACAGGGAATATGGCTACACCTTC	CASSNREYGYTF
-	-	TRBJ2-2	TRBV2	TGTGCCAGCAGTGCGACCCCCATCGGGGAGCTGTTTTTT	CASSATPIGELFF
-	-	TRBJ2-5	TRBV4-3	TGCGCCAGCAGCCAAGACTGGAGGGTTGGGACCCAGTACTTC	CASSQDWRVGTQYF
-	-	TRBJ1-1	TRBV5-3	TGTGCCAGAAGCACGCCGGGACCCAAGAACACTGAAGCTTTCTTT	CARSTPGPKNTEAFF
TRBD1	-	TRBJ1-6	TRBV25-1	TGTGCCAGCAGTGAGGGACAGACCCGTAGATCACCCCTCCACTTT	CASSEGQTRRSPLHF
-	-	TRBJ2-7	TRBV6-6	TGTGCCAGCAGATCGGGGGGACAGTACGAGCAGTACTTC	CASRSGGQYEQYF
-	few	TRBJ2-3	TRBV5-1	TGCGCCAGCAGCTTGCTCAACCCCACAGATACGCAGTATTTT	CASSLLNPTDTQYF
TRBD1	-	TRBJ2-3	TRBV20-1	TGCAGTGCTAGTTATGAGGGGGCGGGCACAGATACGCAGTATTTT	CSASYEGAGTDTQYF
-	-	TRBJ2-3	TRBV18	TGTGCCAGCTCGGAACGGTCCGATACGCAGTATTTT	CASSERSDTQYF
TRBD2	few	TRBJ2-1	TRBV4-2	TGTGCCAGCAGCCAAGGGTTGGGGACTAGCGGGAGCAATGAGCAGTTCTTC	CASSQGLGTSGSNEQFF
-	-	TRBJ2-1	TRBV4-3	TGCGCCAGCAGCCAAGGACTCGCTACCGGACCTAGCTCCTACAATGAGCAGTTCTTC	CASSQGLATGPSSYNEQFF
-	few	TRBJ1-1	TRBV7-3	TGTGCCAGCAGCTTACAAGGGAACACTGAAGCTTTCTTT	CASSLQGNTEAFF
TRBD1	-	TRBJ1-2	TRBV7-3	TGTGCCAGCAGCTTAACTCCGGGACAGATCCATGGCTACACCTTC	CASSLTPGQIHGYTF
TRBD2	once	TRBJ2-1	TRBV5-1	TGCGCCAGCAGCCTGTGGACTAGCGGGAGGACAAACAATGAGCAGTTCTTC	CASSLWTSGRTNNEQFF
TRBD1	-	TRBJ2-1	TRBV5-1	TGCGCCAGCAGCTTGGTCGGGACAGGGGTTGGCAATGAGCAGTTCTTC	CASSLVGTGVGNEQFF
-	-	TRBJ2-7	TRBV27	TGTGCCAGCAGTTTACGGGTTACCCACGAGCAGTACTTC	CASSLRVTHEQYF
-	-	TRBJ1-6	TRBV11-1	TGTGCCAGCAGCTTATGGCAGTATAATTCACCCCTCCACTTT	CASSLWQYNSPLHF
-	-	TRBJ2-3	TRBV7-9	TGTGCCAGCGCCTGGCAAAGCACAGATACGCAGTATTTT	CASAWQSTDTQYF
TRBD1	-	TRBJ2-2	TRBV19	TGTGCCAGTAGTTGGACAGGGGGGAACACCGGGGAGCTGTTTTTT	CASSWTGGNTGELFF
TRBD1	-	TRBJ1-2	TRBV7-2	TGTGCCAGCAGCCGGACAGGGGGTTTTAACTATGGCTACACCTTC	CASSRTGGFNYGYTF
TRBD1	-	TRBJ2-7	TRBV2	TGTGCCAGCAGTGATCAGGGGGCGCGTTTCGAGCAGTACTTC	CASSDQGARFEQYF
-	-	TRBJ2-2	TRBV29-1	TGCAGCGTTTTGGGGGGGCAGGGGGACGGGGAGCTGTTTTTT	CSVLGGQGDGELFF
TRBD2	-	TRBJ2-1	TRBV7-9	TGTGCCAGCAGCACCCGGGACTACTCCTACAATGAGCAGTTCTTC	CASSTRDYSYNEQFF
-	-	TRBJ2-7	TRBV7-2	TGTGCCAGCAGCTTAGAGGGTTGGCACGAGCAGTACTTC	CASSLEGWHEQYF
TRBD2	-	TRBJ2-7	TRBV6-6	TGTGCCAGCAGTCTTAAACTAGCGGGAGACCACGAGCAGTACTTC	CASSLKLAGDHEQYF
-	-	TRBJ2-3	TRBV12-3/TRBV12-4	TGTGCCAGCAGTTTCTTGCACACAGATACGCAGTATTTT	CASSFLHTDTQYF
TRBD2	once	TRBJ2-1	TRBV9	TGTGCCAGCAGCCCCCGGGACTATAACTACAATGAGCAGTTCTTC	CASSPRDYNYNEQFF
TRBD2	-	TRBJ2-7	TRBV10-3	TGTGCCATCAGAGGACTAGCGGCCTCCTACGAGCAGTACTTC	CAIRGLAASYEQYF
-	-	TRBJ2-7	TRBV19	TGTGCCAGTAGTATGACCGTAGAGCAGGTTGGGTTCCCCCACGAGCAGTACTTC	CASSMTVEQVGFPHEQYF
TRBD2	once	TRBJ2-3	TRBV5-4	TGTGCCAGCAGACCGGGACTAGATACAGATACGCAGTATTTT	CASRPGLDTDTQYF
-	-	TRBJ2-2	TRBV5-8	TGTGCCAGCAGCTTGCGGAGGGGGTCCCCCGGGGAGCTGTTTTTT	CASSLRRGSPGELFF
TRBD2	-	TRBJ2-3	TRBV5-1	TGCGCCAGCAGCGCACTAGCGGGTACCATCGATACGCAGTATTTT	CASSALAGTIDTQYF
TRBD2	-	TRBJ2-7	TRBV5-1	TGCGCCAGCAGCATTACTAGCGGGAGCTACGAGCAGTACTTC	CASSITSGSYEQYF
-	-	TRBJ1-4	TRBV6-1	TGTGCCAGCAGTGAATGGGGCAGTAGCAATGAAAAACTGTTTTTT	CASSEWGSSNEKLFF
TRBD1	few	TRBJ1-2	TRBV5-1	TGCGCCAGCAGCAGGGACGGACAGGGTAACTATGGCTACACCTTC	CASSRDGQGNYGYTF
-	-	TRBJ2-5	TRBV6-2/TRBV6-3	TGTGCCAGCAGTCTTTCCCAAGAGACCCAGTACTTC	CASSLSQETQYF
-	-	TRBJ1-1	TRBV6-1	TGTGCCAGCAGTGAAGCGCTTCGTGGAGGCACTGAAGCTTTCTTT	CASSEALRGGTEAFF
TRBD2	-	TRBJ2-1	TRBV20-1	TGCAGTGCTAGTCGGCCTAGCGGGAGTCGACATGAGCAGTTCTTC	CSASRPSGSRHEQFF
TRBD2	-	TRBJ2-1	TRBV10-3	TGTGCCATCAGCGGGACTAGCGGGGTCTACAATGAGCAGTTCTTC	CAISGTSGVYNEQFF
-	-	TRBJ1-1	TRBV11-2	TGTGCCAGCAGGAAAAAAACCTTAGGGAGACACACTGAAGCTTTCTTT	CASRKKTLGRHTEAFF
-	few	TRBJ1-6	TRBV6-1	TGTGCCAGCAGTGAAGGGGTTGGAGGAAATTCACCCCTCCACTTT	CASSEGVGGNSPLHF